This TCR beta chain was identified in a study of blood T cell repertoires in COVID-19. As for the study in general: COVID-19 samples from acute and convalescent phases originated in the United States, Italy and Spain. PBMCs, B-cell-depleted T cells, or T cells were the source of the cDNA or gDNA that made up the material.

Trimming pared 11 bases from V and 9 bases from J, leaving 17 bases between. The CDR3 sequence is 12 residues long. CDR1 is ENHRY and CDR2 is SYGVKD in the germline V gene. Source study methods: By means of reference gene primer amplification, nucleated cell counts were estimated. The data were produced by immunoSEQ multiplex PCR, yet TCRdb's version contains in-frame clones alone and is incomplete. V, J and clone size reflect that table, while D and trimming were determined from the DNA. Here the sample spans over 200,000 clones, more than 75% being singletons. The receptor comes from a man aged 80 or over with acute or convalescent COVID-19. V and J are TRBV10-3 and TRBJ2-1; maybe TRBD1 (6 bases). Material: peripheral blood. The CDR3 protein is CASKAEGGEQFF. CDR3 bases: TGTGCCTCCAAAGCCGAAGGGGGTGAGCAGTTCTTC.